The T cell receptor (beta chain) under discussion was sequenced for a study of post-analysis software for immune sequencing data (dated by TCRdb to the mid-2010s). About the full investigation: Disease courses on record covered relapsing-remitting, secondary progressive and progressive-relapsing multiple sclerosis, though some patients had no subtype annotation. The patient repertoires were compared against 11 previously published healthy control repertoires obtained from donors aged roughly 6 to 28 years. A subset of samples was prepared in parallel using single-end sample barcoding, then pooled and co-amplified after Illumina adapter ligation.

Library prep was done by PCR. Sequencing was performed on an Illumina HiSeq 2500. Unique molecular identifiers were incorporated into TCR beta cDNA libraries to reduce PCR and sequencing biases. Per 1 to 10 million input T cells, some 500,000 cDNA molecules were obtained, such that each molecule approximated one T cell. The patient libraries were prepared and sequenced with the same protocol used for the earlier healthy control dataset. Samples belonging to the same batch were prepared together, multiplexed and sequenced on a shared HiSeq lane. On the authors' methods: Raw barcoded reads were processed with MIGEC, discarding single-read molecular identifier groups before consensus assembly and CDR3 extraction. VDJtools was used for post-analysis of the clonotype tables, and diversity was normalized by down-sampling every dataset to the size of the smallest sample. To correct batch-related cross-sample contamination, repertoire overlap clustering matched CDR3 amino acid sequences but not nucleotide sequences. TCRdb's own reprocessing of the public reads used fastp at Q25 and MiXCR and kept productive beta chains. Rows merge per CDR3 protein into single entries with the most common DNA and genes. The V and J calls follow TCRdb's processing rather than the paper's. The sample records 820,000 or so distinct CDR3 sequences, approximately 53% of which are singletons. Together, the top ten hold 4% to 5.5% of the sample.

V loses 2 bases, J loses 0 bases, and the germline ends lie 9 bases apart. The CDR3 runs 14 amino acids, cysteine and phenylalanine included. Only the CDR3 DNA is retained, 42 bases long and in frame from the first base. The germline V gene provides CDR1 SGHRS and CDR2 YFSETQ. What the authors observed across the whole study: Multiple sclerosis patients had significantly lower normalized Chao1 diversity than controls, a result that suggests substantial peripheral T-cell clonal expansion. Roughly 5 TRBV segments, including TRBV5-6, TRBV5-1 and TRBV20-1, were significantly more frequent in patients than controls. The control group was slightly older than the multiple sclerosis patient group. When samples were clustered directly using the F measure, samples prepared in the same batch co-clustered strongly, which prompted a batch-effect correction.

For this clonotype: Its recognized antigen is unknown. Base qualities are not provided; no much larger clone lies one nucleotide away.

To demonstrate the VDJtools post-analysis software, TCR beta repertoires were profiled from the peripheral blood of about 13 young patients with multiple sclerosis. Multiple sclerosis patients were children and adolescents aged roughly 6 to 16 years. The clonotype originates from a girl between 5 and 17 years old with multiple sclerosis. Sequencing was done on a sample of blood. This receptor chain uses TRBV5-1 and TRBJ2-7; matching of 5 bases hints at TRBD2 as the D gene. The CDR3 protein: CASSFLGGSYEQYF. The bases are TGCGCCAGCAGCTTCCTCGGAGGCTCCTACGAGCAGTACTTC.